Listed below are T cell receptor beta chains from one sample, sequenced in a study of blood T cells in healthy people across ages. TCRdb re-derived calls from the 5' RACE reads in MiXCR, one entry per CDR3 protein. The sample has about 1.6 million distinct CDR3 sequences; 34% are singletons. The sequenced sample consisted of blood. These TCRs come from a woman under 40 in good health. Both conserved end residues are part of each CDR3. D genes are given only for firm matches. Some rows have no size entry. The others give once, few or many, or a class for an expanded clone.

V: TRBV28
size: .
J: TRBJ2-3
length: 15
D: .
CDR3: CASRHNRPLVDTQYF
DNA: TGTGCCAGCAGACATAACCGGCCATTAGTGGATACGCAGTATTTT

V: TRBV12-3/TRBV12-4
size: .
J: TRBJ2-7
length: 16
D: TRBD2
CDR3: CASSSELAGTRRGQYF
DNA: TGTGCCAGCAGTAGTGAACTAGCGGGGACAAGACGCGGGCAGTACTTC

V: TRBV7-9
size: few
J: TRBJ2-7
length: 15
D: .
CDR3: CASSPGISDLYEQYF
DNA: TGTGCCAGCAGCCCAGGGATTAGCGATCTCTACGAGCAGTACTTC

V: TRBV27
size: few
J: TRBJ2-3
length: 17
D: .
CDR3: CASSLGQGRTSTDTQYF
DNA: TGTGCCAGCAGTTTAGGGCAGGGGCGTACCAGCACAGATACGCAGTATTTT

V: TRBV10-3
size: many
J: TRBJ2-1
length: 15
D: TRBD2
CDR3: CAISESGGDYNEQFF
DNA: TGTGCCATCAGTGAGTCGGGGGGGGACTACAATGAGCAGTTCTTC

V: TRBV7-6
size: .
J: TRBJ2-1
length: 16
D: .
CDR3: CASSLNGGAKNNEQFF
DNA: TGTGCCAGCAGCCTCAACGGCGGGGCGAAGAACAATGAGCAGTTCTTC

V: TRBV29-1
size: .
J: TRBJ2-5
length: 10
D: .
CDR3: CSGREETQYF
DNA: TGCAGCGGGCGGGAAGAGACCCAGTACTTC

V: TRBV4-1
size: .
J: TRBJ1-2
length: 16
D: .
CDR3: CASSQDSHGPLYGYTF
DNA: TGCGCCAGCAGCCAAGATTCTCACGGACCGCTATATGGCTACACCTTC

V: TRBV5-6
size: few
J: TRBJ2-7
length: 13
D: .
CDR3: CASSPTGRNEQYF
DNA: TGTGCCAGCAGCCCTACAGGGCGGAACGAGCAGTACTTC

V: TRBV28
size: .
J: TRBJ1-2
length: 15
D: .
CDR3: CASSLSYRGGNGYTF
DNA: TGTGCCAGCAGTTTATCTTATCGCGGAGGGAATGGCTACACCTTC

V: TRBV7-6
size: few
J: TRBJ1-5
length: 13
D: .
CDR3: CAPQSILNRPQHF
DNA: TGTGCCCCCCAAAGTATCCTCAATCGGCCCCAGCATTTT

V: TRBV5-1
size: .
J: TRBJ2-1
length: 16
D: TRBD2
CDR3: CASSLSAGGIYSEQFF
DNA: TGCGCCAGCAGCTTGTCGGCGGGAGGCATTTACAGTGAGCAGTTCTTC

V: TRBV6-2/TRBV6-3
size: .
J: TRBJ2-7
length: 13
D: TRBD2
CDR3: CASRERELYEQYF
DNA: TGTGCCAGCAGAGAGCGGGAGTTATACGAGCAGTACTTC

V: TRBV6-2/TRBV6-3
size: .
J: TRBJ1-2
length: 16
D: TRBD1
CDR3: CASSYVSAGGNYGYTF
DNA: TGTGCCAGCAGTTATGTTTCGGCAGGGGGGAACTATGGCTACACCTTC

V: TRBV7-9
size: .
J: TRBJ2-3
length: 16
D: .
CDR3: CAGSFTGPYSTDTQYF
DNA: TGTGCCGGCAGCTTCACCGGGCCATACAGCACAGATACGCAGTATTTT

V: TRBV9
size: .
J: TRBJ2-1
length: 16
D: .
CDR3: CASSRGAGGTYNEQFF
DNA: TGTGCCAGCAGCCGGGGGGCAGGGGGGACCTACAATGAGCAGTTCTTC

V: TRBV9
size: .
J: TRBJ2-7
length: 16
D: .
CDR3: CASSVEPGTRSYEQYF
DNA: TGTGCCAGCAGCGTAGAGCCCGGGACCCGGAGCTACGAGCAGTACTTC

V: TRBV20-1
size: few
J: TRBJ1-1
length: 11
D: .
CDR3: CSARSQGEAFF
DNA: TGCAGTGCTAGATCACAGGGTGAAGCTTTCTTT

V: TRBV27
size: few
J: TRBJ1-6
length: 14
D: TRBD1
CDR3: CASSLPGGSSPLHF
DNA: TGTGCCAGCAGTTTGCCAGGGGGCAGTTCACCCCTCCACTTT

V: TRBV20-1
size: .
J: TRBJ2-1
length: 16
D: TRBD2
CDR3: CSARDLAGGKWNEQFF
DNA: TGCAGTGCTAGAGATCTAGCGGGAGGGAAGTGGAATGAGCAGTTCTTC

V: TRBV9
size: .
J: TRBJ2-5
length: 12
D: .
CDR3: CANSGEGETQYF
DNA: TGTGCCAACTCGGGGGAAGGAGAGACCCAGTACTTC

V: TRBV27
size: .
J: TRBJ2-7
length: 15
D: TRBD1
CDR3: CASILTGTGHQQQYF
DNA: TGTGCCAGCATTCTAACTGGGACAGGCCATCAGCAGCAGTACTTC

V: TRBV6-6
size: few
J: TRBJ1-6
length: 12
D: .
CDR3: CASSWDNSPLHF
DNA: TGTGCCAGCAGCTGGGATAATTCACCCCTCCACTTT

V: TRBV10-1
size: .
J: TRBJ2-1
length: 19
D: TRBD2
CDR3: CDSSESDMTSKSSCNEQFF
DNA: TGCGACAGCAGTGAGTCGGACATGACTAGCAAGAGCTCCTGCAATGAGCAGTTCTTC

V: TRBV7-2
size: .
J: TRBJ2-2
length: 16
D: TRBD1
CDR3: CASKTSTGGRTGELFF
DNA: TGTGCCAGCAAAACCTCGACAGGGGGGCGGACCGGGGAGCTGTTTTTT

V: TRBV12-3/TRBV12-4
size: many
J: TRBJ2-3
length: 13
D: .
CDR3: CASSLRATDTQYF
DNA: TGTGCCAGCAGTTTACGAGCCACGGATACGCAGTATTTT

V: TRBV12-3/TRBV12-4
size: .
J: TRBJ1-4
length: 12
D: .
CDR3: CASQGWDEKLFF
DNA: TGTGCCAGCCAAGGGTGGGATGAAAAACTGTTTTTT

V: TRBV28
size: .
J: TRBJ2-3
length: 16
D: .
CDR3: CASSPLGGPSTDTQYF
DNA: TGTGCCAGCAGTCCCTTAGGAGGCCCTAGCACAGATACGCAGTATTTT

V: TRBV7-3
size: few
J: TRBJ2-7
length: 14
D: TRBD2
CDR3: CASSTTSGGYEQYF
DNA: TGTGCCAGCAGCACAACTAGCGGGGGCTACGAGCAGTACTTC

V: TRBV4-1
size: .
J: TRBJ1-2
length: 16
D: TRBD1
CDR3: CGSSHPDRGYLDGYTF
DNA: TGCGGCAGCAGCCACCCGGACAGGGGATACCTCGATGGCTACACCTTC

V: TRBV28
size: .
J: TRBJ1-5
length: 15
D: .
CDR3: CASSSPGAAGGPQHF
DNA: TGTGCCAGCAGTTCCCCCGGGGCTGCGGGAGGGCCCCAGCATTTT

V: TRBV2
size: .
J: TRBJ2-3
length: 16
D: TRBD1
CDR3: CASSEIGTGSTDTQYF
DNA: TGTGCCAGCAGTGAGATTGGGACAGGCAGCACAGATACGCAGTATTTT

V: TRBV6-1
size: few
J: TRBJ2-6
length: 17
D: .
CDR3: CASSEDGGGPGANVLTF
DNA: TGTGCCAGCAGTGAAGATGGGGGGGGCCCTGGGGCCAACGTCCTGACTTTC

V: TRBV28
size: .
J: TRBJ2-5
length: 17
D: TRBD2
CDR3: CASSSPGVAGAEETQYF
DNA: TGTGCCAGCAGTTCCCCTGGAGTAGCGGGGGCCGAAGAGACCCAGTACTTC

V: TRBV20-1
size: .
J: TRBJ1-6
length: 13
D: .
CDR3: CSAPISSNSPLHF
DNA: TGCAGTGCCCCTATCAGTTCTAATTCACCCCTCCACTTT

V: TRBV4-1
size: .
J: TRBJ1-4
length: 18
D: TRBD1
CDR3: CASSHRDRVSATNEKLFF
DNA: TGCGCCAGCAGCCACCGGGACAGGGTGTCCGCAACTAATGAAAAACTGTTTTTT

V: TRBV6-5
size: .
J: TRBJ2-7
length: 14
D: .
CDR3: CASSYFQTGNEQYF
DNA: TGTGCCAGCAGTTACTTCCAAACAGGGAATGAGCAGTACTTC

V: TRBV6-5
size: .
J: TRBJ2-1
length: 14
D: TRBD1
CDR3: CATGDREGHNEQFF
DNA: TGTGCCACGGGGGACAGGGAAGGGCACAATGAGCAGTTCTTC

V: TRBV7-8
size: .
J: TRBJ2-7
length: 16
D: TRBD2
CDR3: CASSLVPGTSGSEQYF
DNA: TGTGCCAGCAGCTTAGTTCCCGGGACTAGCGGTAGCGAGCAGTACTTC

V: TRBV3-1
size: .
J: TRBJ2-3
length: 18
D: TRBD2
CDR3: CASSPGTLAGGGTDTQYF
DNA: TGTGCCAGCAGCCCTGGGACGCTAGCGGGAGGGGGCACAGATACGCAGTATTTT

V: TRBV20-1
size: .
J: TRBJ2-7
length: 16
D: .
CDR3: CSARIWVAGTSYEQYF
DNA: TGCAGTGCTAGAATATGGGTCGCAGGGACCTCCTACGAGCAGTACTTC

V: TRBV20-1
size: few
J: TRBJ2-5
length: 16
D: TRBD2
CDR3: CSARDSSGAPQETQYF
DNA: TGCAGTGCTAGAGATTCAAGCGGGGCTCCCCAAGAGACCCAGTACTTC

V: TRBV28
size: .
J: TRBJ2-7
length: 17
D: TRBD2
CDR3: CASSLGWGRAGGVEQYF
DNA: TGTGCCAGCAGTTTGGGTTGGGGGCGTGCGGGAGGGGTCGAGCAGTACTTC

V: TRBV5-1
size: .
J: TRBJ2-7
length: 16
D: TRBD2
CDR3: CASRRRTSGSPYEQYF
DNA: TGCGCCAGCAGAAGAAGGACTAGCGGGAGCCCCTACGAGCAGTACTTC

V: TRBV7-2
size: .
J: TRBJ2-7
length: 15
D: TRBD2
CDR3: CASSVTSGRPDEQYF
DNA: TGTGCCAGCAGCGTAACTAGCGGGAGACCCGACGAGCAGTACTTC

V: TRBV6-6
size: .
J: TRBJ1-2
length: 15
D: .
CDR3: CASSYGGLHYYGYTF
DNA: TGTGCCAGCAGTTATGGGGGCCTGCACTACTATGGCTACACCTTC

V: TRBV7-9
size: few
J: TRBJ1-1
length: 14
D: .
CDR3: CASSLTKGNTEAFF
DNA: TGTGCCAGCAGCTTAACTAAGGGGAACACTGAAGCTTTCTTT

V: TRBV20-1
size: few
J: TRBJ1-5
length: 17
D: .
CDR3: CSARDFGGSTNNQPQHF
DNA: TGCAGTGCTAGAGATTTTGGGGGGTCCACCAACAATCAGCCCCAGCATTTT

V: TRBV15
size: .
J: TRBJ2-2
length: 14
D: .
CDR3: CATSRDRVSGELFF
DNA: TGTGCCACCAGCAGAGATCGAGTCAGCGGGGAGCTGTTTTTT

V: TRBV7-2
size: few
J: TRBJ2-1
length: 14
D: .
CDR3: CASSLTALGNEQFF
DNA: TGTGCCAGCAGCCTCACCGCCCTAGGCAATGAGCAGTTCTTC

V: TRBV27
size: few
J: TRBJ1-1
length: 15
D: TRBD1
CDR3: CASSFGTATNTEAFF
DNA: TGTGCCAGCAGTTTCGGGACAGCCACAAACACTGAAGCTTTCTTT

V: TRBV29-1
size: many
J: TRBJ2-1
length: 13
D: TRBD2
CDR3: CSVSSGSRNEQFF
DNA: TGCAGCGTTTCCAGCGGGAGCCGCAATGAGCAGTTCTTC

V: TRBV20-1
size: few
J: TRBJ2-5
length: 13
D: TRBD1
CDR3: CSASKTGKETQYF
DNA: TGCAGTGCTAGCAAGACAGGGAAAGAGACCCAGTACTTC

V: TRBV20-1
size: .
J: TRBJ2-5
length: 17
D: TRBD2
CDR3: CSARDSGLGLALETQYF
DNA: TGCAGTGCTAGAGATAGTGGACTGGGACTAGCGCTAGAGACCCAGTACTTC

V: TRBV5-1
size: .
J: TRBJ2-7
length: 16
D: .
CDR3: CASSLANTGAPYEQYF
DNA: TGCGCCAGCAGCTTGGCGAATACCGGGGCCCCCTACGAGCAGTACTTC

V: TRBV10-3
size: .
J: TRBJ2-7
length: 13
D: TRBD2
CDR3: CAISSGRADEQYF
DNA: TGTGCCATCTCCAGCGGGAGGGCCGACGAGCAGTACTTC

V: TRBV3-1
size: many
J: TRBJ1-1
length: 12
D: .
CDR3: CASSQGGTEAFF
DNA: TGTGCCAGCAGCCAGGGGGGGACTGAAGCTTTCTTT

V: TRBV7-6
size: .
J: TRBJ2-5
length: 15
D: .
CDR3: CASSLGVDIQETQYF
DNA: TGTGCCAGCAGCTTAGGGGTCGACATCCAAGAGACCCAGTACTTC

V: TRBV4-1
size: few
J: TRBJ2-5
length: 16
D: .
CDR3: CASSQDWATLQETQYF
DNA: TGCGCCAGCAGCCAAGATTGGGCGACACTACAAGAGACCCAGTACTTC